The 12 T cell receptor beta chains in this list originate from one sample, sequenced in a study of shared clonotypes between healthy human individuals. Naive CD8 cells were CD45RO-negative, positively selected for CCR7, excluding terminally differentiated effector memory CD45RA+ cells. The method was immunoSEQ multiplex PCR; TCRdb's version includes in-frame clones alone and lacks a portion of them. The sample lists 660,000 or so clones, 96% occurring once. The sample comprised naive CD8+ T cells sorted from blood. The receptors come from a woman aged 25 to 39 in good health.

The chain couples TRBV2 to TRBJ2-6; 7 bases line up with TRBD1. Per the germline V gene, CDR1 is SNHLY and CDR2 is FYNNEI. The CDR3 totals 16 residues. V lost 6 bases and J lost 0; bases outside the gene matches: 5. The CDR3 reads CASRWTGLSGANVLTF. The CDR3 DNA follows: TGTGCCAGCAGGTGGACAGGTCTCTCTGGGGCCAACGTCCTGACTTTC. Full variable domain (missing parts from reference TRBV2 and TRBJ2-6): EPEVTQTPSHQVTQMGQEVILRCVPISNHLYFYWYRQILGQKVEFLVSFYNNEISEKSEIFDDQFSVERPDGSNFTLKIRSTKLEDSAMYFCASRWTGLSGANVLTFGAGSRLTVL.

The chain links TRBV10-2 to TRBJ2-2; 7 bases are a match to TRBD2. Trimming removed 3 bases from V and 7 bases from J; junction bases left unmatched: 2. This CDR3 spans 13 amino acids. The germline CDR1 and CDR2 sequences are WSHSY and SAAADI. The CDR3 sequence is CASSDLAVGELFF. The CDR3 coding sequence is TGCGCCAGCAGTGACCTAGCGGTCGGGGAGCTGTTTTTT.

The chain recombines TRBV7-8 with TRBJ2-4, with D unresolved. The CDR3 runs to 13 residues. Germline V gene data show CDR1 as SGHVS and CDR2 as FQNEAQ. V lost 2 bases to trimming and J lost 6 bases, with 8 bases between them. CDR3 region: CASSLIGGNIQYF. The CDR3 bases are TGTGCCAGCAGCTTAATAGGCGGAAACATTCAGTACTTC.

The chain couples TRBV10-3 to TRBJ2-3; D ambiguous. This CDR3 has 11 residues. Trimming took off 11 bases at V and 5 bases at J, with 11 bases between the two ends. Germline CDR1 is ENHRY and CDR2 is SYGVKD. In nucleotides, the CDR3 is TGTGCCCTCAACAAGGGAGATACGCAGTATTTT. It codes for CALNKGDTQYF.

This clone was seen a handful of times. J is TRBJ2-7 and V is TRBV11-2, with TRBD1 as a possible D gene (5 bases). V was clipped by 1 base and J by 4 bases, with 11 bases between them. CDR1 and CDR2 from the germline V gene are SGHAT and FQNNGV. This CDR3 region has 14 residues. The CDR3 DNA follows: TGTGCCAGCAGCTTAGGCTCGACAGCTTACGAGCAGTACTTC. This translates into CASSLGSTAYEQYF.

J is TRBJ2-1 and V is TRBV4-2, with TRBD2 matching over 12 bases. The CDR3 spans 15 residues. Germline CDR1 is LGHNA and CDR2 is YNFKEQ. With V trimmed by 4 bases and J by 7 bases, 5 bases remained unmatched. CDR3 in DNA: TGTGCCAGCAGCCTACTAGCGGGAGGAGGAAATGAGCAGTTCTTC. This sequence encodes CASSLLAGGGNEQFF.

The chain carries TRBV19 and TRBJ2-5; the D gene is possibly TRBD1 (5 bases). The germline V gene has CDR1 LNHDA and CDR2 SQIVND (reference sequence). The CDR3 is made up of 13 amino acids. Trimming shortened V by 10 bases and J by 4 bases, and 16 bases separated the two germline ends. CDR3 protein: CATSVARAETQYF. CDR3 DNA: TGTGCCACTTCTGTGGCCAGGGCAGAGACCCAGTACTTC.

The chain has TRBV19 and TRBJ2-3; 7 positions agree with TRBD2. Germline values: CDR1 LNHDA, CDR2 SQIVND (reference sequence). The V segment lost 10 bases and the J segment 0 bases; nucleotides outside the gene matches: 10. This CDR3 spans 15 amino acids. The CDR3 protein is CAIPPLAQSTDTQYF. CDR3 nucleotides: TGTGCCATCCCCCCACTAGCGCAGAGCACAGATACGCAGTATTTT.

As DNA, the CDR3 is TGTGCCAGCAGGCACCGGGACGGAGGCAATCAGCCCCAGCATTTT. Protein: CASRHRDGGNQPQHF. The chain recombines TRBV2 with TRBJ1-5, with TRBD1 as a possible D gene (5 bases). CDR3 size: 15 residues. Trimming left V 6 bases short and J 2 bases short, with 14 bases between. Germline values: CDR1 SNHLY, CDR2 FYNNEI.

The chain uses TRBV11-2 and TRBJ2-2, with D perhaps matching TRBD1 (6 bases). The CDR3 runs 15 residues. The germline gives CDR1 SGHAT, CDR2 FQNNGV. The V end lost 5 bases, the J end lost 7 bases, and 17 bases lay between the germline ends. The CDR3 spells CASSGDPQGNGELFF. CDR3 bases: TGTGCCAGCAGCGGGGACCCTCAGGGGAACGGGGAGCTGTTTTTT.

The gene calls are TRBV4-1 and TRBJ1-1; tentative D call: TRBD1 (6 bases). V shed 5 bases and J shed 3 bases, with 10 bases lying between them. The CDR3 has 13 amino acids. The V gene's germline CDR1 is MGHRA and CDR2 YSYEKL. DNA for the CDR3: TGCGCCAGCAGCGTGGGGGCTGACACTGAAGCTTTCTTT. As protein: CASSVGADTEAFF.

The chain links TRBV28 to TRBJ1-1; possibly TRBD1 for D (5 bases). The CDR3 is 14 residues long. V was cut by 5 bases and J by 6 bases, with 16 bases left in between. CDR1 and CDR2 (germline): MDHEN, SYDVKM. This chain's CDR3 is CASSVQLTVSEAFF. CDR3 nucleotides: TGTGCCAGCAGTGTTCAACTGACAGTCTCTGAAGCTTTCTTT.